Listed below are T cell receptor beta chains from one sample, sequenced in a study of siplizumab effects on memory and regulatory T cells. Measured with immunoSEQ multiplex PCR; TCRdb has only the in-frame clones, and not every one. The data hold approximately 100,000 clones, with around 90% observed a single time. Sequencing was carried out using non-Treg CD4+ T cells sorted from blood. The source is a human donor in good health. The CDR3 runs from the conserved cysteine through the conserved F or W. Each record gives: CDR3 length, V gene, D gene, J gene, clone size, CDR3 protein, CDR3 DNA. A D gene is named only where the DNA matches it firmly. A clone size is listed for some rows: how often the clone was seen (once, few, many), or a class if it is expanded.

15,TRBV6-1,TRBD1,TRBJ2-7,few,CASSDRQGAFLEQYF,TGTGCCAGCAGTGACAGACAGGGGGCCTTTCTCGAGCAGTACTTC
15,TRBV5-5,TRBD1,TRBJ2-5,NA,CASSVQTGGQETQYF,TGTGCCAGCAGCGTCCAGACAGGGGGTCAAGAGACCCAGTACTTC
14,TRBV18,NA,TRBJ2-7,NA,CASSPRSGAYEQYF,TGTGCCAGCTCACCACGGTCAGGGGCCTACGAGCAGTACTTC
14,TRBV19,TRBD1,TRBJ1-5,NA,CASSIRGLNQPQHF,TGTGCCAGTAGTATAAGGGGGCTGAATCAGCCCCAGCATTTT
15,TRBV30,NA,TRBJ1-3,NA,CAWSYGASSGNTIYF,TGTGCCTGGAGTTATGGCGCGAGCTCTGGAAACACCATATATTTT
15,TRBV5-6,NA,TRBJ1-1,NA,CASSKGLGMNTEAFF,TGTGCCAGCAGCAAAGGTCTAGGGATGAACACTGAAGCTTTCTTT
14,TRBV15,TRBD1,TRBJ1-2,NA,CATSMRDRGGGYTF,TGTGCCACCAGCATGAGGGACAGGGGAGGAGGCTACACCTTC
16,TRBV19,TRBD2,TRBJ2-1,NA,CASSILRREADNEQFF,TGTGCCAGTAGTATACTTCGGCGGGAGGCTGACAATGAGCAGTTCTTC
17,TRBV11-3,NA,TRBJ2-3,NA,CASSLVGGRTSRDTQYF,TGTGCCAGCAGCTTAGTAGGCGGCCGGACGTCTCGGGATACGCAGTATTTT
13,TRBV9,TRBD2,TRBJ2-1,once,CASSTLGEGEQFF,TGTGCCAGCAGCACATTAGGGGAGGGTGAGCAGTTCTTC
11,TRBV6-5,NA,TRBJ2-7,NA,CAAQGSYEQYF,TGTGCCGCACAGGGATCCTACGAGCAGTACTTC
14,TRBV7-3,NA,TRBJ2-1,NA,CASSLRDSHNEQFF,TGTGCCAGCAGCTTAAGGGACTCCCACAATGAGCAGTTCTTC
13,TRBV7-9,NA,TRBJ2-5,NA,CASSLVGTETQYF,TGTGCCAGCAGCTTAGTTGGGACGGAGACCCAGTACTTC
12,TRBV30,NA,TRBJ2-3,NA,CAWSNTADTQYF,TGTGCCTGGAGCAATACAGCCGATACGCAGTATTTT
13,TRBV6-6,TRBD2,TRBJ2-1,NA,CASSGTSGNEQFF,TGTGCCAGCTCCGGGACTAGCGGGAACGAGCAGTTCTTC
15,TRBV19,TRBD2,TRBJ2-2,NA,CASSIAIAGAGELFF,TGTGCCAGTAGTATCGCGATAGCGGGAGCCGGGGAGCTGTTTTTT
14,TRBV27,TRBD1,TRBJ1-5,NA,CASSRRQGNQPQHF,TGTGCCAGCAGTCGCCGACAGGGAAATCAGCCCCAGCATTTT
16,TRBV18,NA,TRBJ2-3,NA,CASSRENRVQADTQYF,TGTGCCAGCTCCCGAGAGAACAGGGTCCAGGCAGATACGCAGTATTTT
16,TRBV11-2,NA,TRBJ1-4,NA,CASSLVPCIDNEKLFF,TGTGCCAGCAGCTTAGTGCCCTGTATTGATAATGAAAAACTGTTTTTT
16,TRBV7-3,NA,TRBJ2-1,NA,CASSLTRSPGGNEQFF,TGTGCCAGCAGCTTAACTCGGAGCCCTGGGGGCAATGAGCAGTTCTTC
16,TRBV6-1,NA,TRBJ1-4,once,CASSERPGSTNEKLFF,TGTGCCAGCAGTGAACGCCCGGGATCAACTAATGAAAAACTGTTTTTT
13,TRBV27,NA,TRBJ1-2,NA,CASSLTGNYGYTF,TGTGCCAGCAGTTTAACAGGGAACTATGGCTACACCTTC
13,TRBV29-1,TRBD1,TRBJ1-1,once,CSVVSPGGTEAFF,TGCAGCGTTGTCTCCCCAGGGGGGACTGAAGCTTTCTTT
15,TRBV28,NA,TRBJ2-6,NA,CASTDGRSGANVLTF,TGTGCCAGCACGGACGGACGCTCTGGGGCCAACGTCCTGACTTTC